This entry features one TCR beta chain sequence. TCRdb's copy holds only in-frame clones and misses some; the assay was immunoSEQ multiplex PCR. This repertoire shows roughly 65,000 clones, roughly 84% found once; its top ten account for approximately 0.4%. J was trimmed by 1 base and V by 0 bases; bases with no gene match: 7. From germline, CDR1 is SGDLS and CDR2 YYNGEE. This CDR3 comprises 18 residues. The data were obtained in a study of OX40 agonist ivuxolimab in advanced cancers. Across the study: Patients assigned to dose escalation were diagnosed with hepatocellular carcinoma, melanoma, renal cell or head and neck cancer. Therapy given before enrollment (anti-PD-1, anti-PD-L1 or anti-CTLA-4) was allowed, and around 40% had some.

The sequencing used CD4+ or CD8+ T cells sorted from blood, collected in a trial of the OX40 agonist ivuxolimab. The rearrangement uses TRBV9 and TRBJ2-3; 11 bases align to TRBD2. The sequence came from an adult with an advanced solid tumor such as melanoma, head and neck, liver or kidney cancer. CDR3 in DNA: TGTGCCAGCAGCGTAGAGTCTAGCGGGGGGCCAGGCACAGATACGCAGTATTTT. This translates into CASSVESSGGPGTDTQYF. The variable domain in full, with the rest retrieved from reference TRBV9 and TRBJ2-3, is DSGVTQTPKHLITATGQRVTLRCSPRSGDLSVYWYQQSLDQGLQFLIQYYNGEERAKGNILERFSAQQFPDLHSELNLSSLELGDSALYFCASSVESSGGPGTDTQYFGPGTRLTVL.